Listed below are T cell receptor beta chains from one sample, sequenced in a study of shared clonotypes between healthy human individuals. Only in-frame clones appear in the TCRdb table, and some are missing; sequencing was by immunoSEQ multiplex PCR. Altogether about 2.4 million clones are present, roughly 93% being singletons, with the ten largest covering approximately 0.37%. Input material: naive CD4+ T cells from PBMCs. These receptors all come from a man aged 18-30 years in good health. Some clones in this sample may be carry-over from other donors' samples. Each CDR3 is given with its conserved first and last residue. A D gene is named only where the DNA matches it firmly. For some rows the clone size is stated as once, few or many, or as a class when expanded; others skip it.

j_gene,v_gene,d_gene,abundance,CDR3aa,CDR3nt
TRBJ1-5,TRBV30,.,.,CAWSDTNQPQHF,TGTGCCTGGAGTGACACCAATCAGCCCCAGCATTTT
TRBJ2-1,TRBV5-1,TRBD2,.,CASSSWTSGTNEQFF,TGCGCCAGCAGCTCCTGGACTAGCGGGACTAATGAGCAGTTCTTC
TRBJ1-4,TRBV9,.,.,CASSVGQNGNEKLFF,TGTGCCAGCAGCGTAGGCCAGAACGGAAATGAAAAACTGTTTTTT
TRBJ2-1,TRBV11-2,TRBD1,once,CASSLLRDSWDEQFF,TGTGCCAGCAGCCTACTCCGGGACAGCTGGGATGAGCAGTTCTTC
TRBJ2-4,TRBV19,.,.,CASTRQDIQYF,TGTGCCAGTACCAGACAGGACATTCAGTACTTC
TRBJ1-2,TRBV27,TRBD1,.,CASSSRDSLYGYTF,TGTGCCAGCAGTTCCCGGGACAGCCTCTATGGCTACACCTTC
TRBJ2-1,TRBV15,TRBD2,.,CATSRDPQTSGIYNEQFF,TGTGCCACCAGCAGAGATCCACAAACTAGCGGGATATACAATGAGCAGTTCTTC
TRBJ1-2,TRBV28,.,.,CASSRKGPRTDIYGYTF,TGTGCCAGCAGCCGAAAAGGCCCCAGGACAGACATCTATGGCTACACCTTC
TRBJ1-5,TRBV30,.,.,CAWSVGGQIQPQHF,TGTGCCTGGAGTGTCGGGGGGCAGATTCAGCCCCAGCATTTT
TRBJ2-1,TRBV9,TRBD2,.,CASSVGTTTSADEQFF,TGTGCCAGCAGCGTTGGGACAACGACTAGCGCTGATGAGCAGTTCTTC
TRBJ2-3,TRBV4-1,TRBD2,.,CASSHVGREGGADTQYF,TGCGCCAGCAGCCATGTGGGGCGGGAGGGCGGCGCAGATACGCAGTATTTT
TRBJ1-1,TRBV7-9,.,.,CASSLTQGKTEAFF,TGTGCCAGCAGCTTAACTCAGGGCAAAACTGAAGCTTTCTTT
TRBJ1-1,TRBV6-6,.,.,CASREQTLTEAFF,TGTGCCAGCAGGGAACAAACCCTGACTGAAGCTTTCTTT
TRBJ1-4,TRBV5-6,.,.,CASSWEGFSEEKLFF,TGTGCCAGCAGCTGGGAGGGTTTCTCGGAAGAAAAACTGTTTTTT
TRBJ1-2,TRBV9,.,.,CASSAQEGYGYTF,TGTGCCAGCAGCGCACAGGAGGGGTATGGCTACACCTTC
TRBJ2-5,TRBV28,.,.,CAREGGETQYF,TGTGCCAGGGAGGGGGGAGAGACCCAGTACTTC
TRBJ1-2,TRBV7-9,.,few,CASSLGGNPYYGYTF,TGTGCCAGCAGCTTAGGGGGGAACCCTTACTATGGCTACACCTTC
TRBJ2-7,TRBV7-2,TRBD2,.,CASSLIAAGGPPFYEQYF,TGTGCCAGCAGCCTAATCGCGGCGGGAGGCCCCCCTTTCTACGAGCAGTACTTC
TRBJ2-3,TRBV18,.,once,CASSLNADTQYF,TGTGCCAGCTCACTAAACGCAGATACGCAGTATTTT
TRBJ2-2,TRBV30,.,.,CAWSVRVPGELFF,TGTGCCTGGAGTGTACGGGTCCCCGGGGAGCTGTTTTTT
TRBJ1-4,TRBV5-1,TRBD1,.,CASSPGQGGANEKLFF,TGCGCCAGCAGCCCGGGACAGGGGGGAGCTAATGAAAAACTGTTTTTT
TRBJ2-7,TRBV18,.,.,CASSDGRGGSSEQYF,TGTGCCAGCTCAGACGGACGTGGGGGATCTAGCGAGCAGTACTTC
TRBJ2-7,TRBV6-6,.,.,CASSWPGTDEQYF,TGTGCCAGCAGTTGGCCCGGGACTGACGAGCAGTACTTC
TRBJ2-7,TRBV19,TRBD1,.,CASTARDRDYEQYF,TGTGCCAGTACCGCCCGGGACAGGGACTACGAGCAGTACTTC
TRBJ1-2,TRBV27,TRBD1,.,CASSSPGQGNGYTF,TGTGCCAGCAGTTCTCCGGGACAGGGGAATGGCTACACCTTC
TRBJ2-5,TRBV7-9,.,.,CASSSSGQAETQYF,TGTGCCAGCAGCTCCTCGGGACAAGCAGAGACCCAGTACTTC
TRBJ1-2,TRBV7-2,.,.,CASSLEGPGIGLGYTF,TGTGCCAGCAGCTTAGAGGGACCGGGAATCGGGCTAGGCTACACCTTC
TRBJ2-5,TRBV5-4,.,.,CAFRGGGQETQYF,TGTGCCTTCAGGGGTGGCGGACAAGAGACCCAGTACTTC
TRBJ1-3,TRBV6-6,.,.,CASSSQQTAGNTIYF,TGTGCCAGCAGTTCTCAGCAGACGGCTGGAAACACCATATATTTT
TRBJ2-1,TRBV7-6,.,.,CASSNKGGGRPRAGLNNEQFF,TGTGCCAGCAGCAACAAAGGTGGGGGACGGCCCCGGGCAGGTCTAAACAATGAGCAGTTCTTC
TRBJ1-6,TRBV5-6,.,.,CASSLTGLSYNSPLHF,TGTGCCAGCAGCTTGACGGGGCTCTCCTATAATTCACCCCTCCACTTT
TRBJ2-2,TRBV5-1,.,.,CASSQNTGELFF,TGCGCCAGCAGCCAAAACACCGGGGAGCTGTTTTTT
TRBJ1-4,TRBV28,TRBD1,.,CASSVTGAFNEKLFF,TGTGCCAGCAGTGTGACAGGGGCTTTTAATGAAAAACTGTTTTTT
TRBJ1-4,TRBV28,.,.,CASSSPWDKAATNEKLFF,TGTGCCAGCAGTTCCCCGTGGGACAAGGCTGCAACTAATGAAAAACTGTTTTTT
TRBJ1-3,TRBV4-1,.,.,CASSRITGSGNTIYF,TGCGCCAGCAGCCGCATTACAGGGTCTGGAAACACCATATATTTT
TRBJ2-1,TRBV6-1,TRBD2,.,CASSESGRASNEQFF,TGTGCCAGCAGTGAAAGCGGGAGGGCCTCCAATGAGCAGTTCTTC
TRBJ2-5,TRBV7-9,.,.,CASSLRGETQYF,TGTGCCAGCAGCCTAAGGGGGGAGACCCAGTACTTC
TRBJ2-6,TRBV6-5,.,.,CASSQDWGANVLTF,TGTGCCAGCAGTCAAGACTGGGGGGCCAACGTCCTGACTTTC
TRBJ2-7,TRBV18,.,.,CASSPHGNDEQYF,TGTGCCAGCTCACCCCATGGGAACGACGAGCAGTACTTC
TRBJ2-2,TRBV28,TRBD2,few,CASIGLADPSNTGELFF,TGTGCCAGCATTGGACTAGCGGACCCATCGAACACCGGGGAGCTGTTTTTT
TRBJ2-3,TRBV6-5,TRBD1,.,CASSSRTGADTQYF,TGTGCCAGCAGTTCGAGGACAGGGGCGGATACGCAGTATTTT
TRBJ1-3,TRBV28,.,.,CASGRFYSGNTIYF,TGTGCCAGCGGAAGATTCTACTCTGGAAACACCATATATTTT
TRBJ2-2,TRBV11-3,TRBD2,once,CASSSSGSNTGELFF,TGTGCCAGCAGCTCTAGCGGGTCGAACACCGGGGAGCTGTTTTTT
TRBJ1-4,TRBV18,TRBD1,.,CASSPGQGGEKLFF,TGTGCCAGCTCACCCGGACAGGGAGGAGAAAAACTGTTTTTT
TRBJ2-5,TRBV13,.,.,CASSLTWTRAFETQYF,TGTGCCAGCAGCTTAACTTGGACGCGGGCATTTGAGACCCAGTACTTC
TRBJ1-6,TRBV7-9,TRBD1,.,CASSSKQGSSPLHF,TGTGCCAGCAGCTCAAAACAGGGGAGTTCACCCCTCCACTTT
TRBJ1-2,TRBV6-6,TRBD1,.,CASSQRQGAGGYTF,TGTGCCAGCAGTCAACGACAGGGGGCTGGTGGCTACACCTTC
TRBJ1-2,TRBV5-1,TRBD1,.,CASSLVGTGGAGTLNGYTF,TGCGCCAGCAGCTTGGTTGGGACAGGGGGCGCGGGGACCCTAAATGGCTACACCTTC